Sequencing of this T cell receptor beta chain was carried out in a study of Graves' ophthalmopathy and Graves' hyperthyroidism. The CDR3 sequence is 15 residues long. Germline V lookup: CDR1 SGHRS, CDR2 YFSETQ. With 4 bases clipped from V and 7 bases from J, the junction kept 6 bases outside the gene matches. Notes on the study in general: Most expanded clonotypes from thyroid (those above 0.001 frequency) were also found in blood.

As for this clonotype: The target antigen is unknown.

Amplified material comprised TCR beta CDR3 regions derived from RNA transcripts. The workflow started with a first-round RT-PCR run with HTBI primers and then moved on to a second-round multiplex PCR. TCRdb independently ran MiXCR on the multiplex PCR reads; one entry per CDR3 protein. Of approximately 700,000 distinct CDR3 sequences in the sample, just over 40% are singletons; the top ten hold 2.5% to 3.5%. Sequencing used peripheral blood. The rearrangement links TRBV5-1 to TRBJ1-6; 9 nucleotides agree with TRBD1. This TCR derives from an adult man with Graves' ophthalmopathy. CDR3 sequence (DNA): TGCGCCAGCAGCCTCCGAGGACAGGGGAATTCACCCCTCCACTTT. Its protein is CASSLRGQGNSPLHF.